This TCR beta chain originates from a study of T cells in Graves' hyperthyroidism and ophthalmopathy. Findings and caveats of the study: The model identified upcoming ophthalmopathy a median approximately 6.4 months ahead of onset. Clonotypes that were expanded in thyroid above 0.001 mostly appeared in blood too.

RNA transcripts yielded amplified TCR beta CDR3 regions. HTBI primers drove first-round RT-PCR of the TCR CDR3. TCRdb recomputed calls from the multiplex PCR reads with MiXCR, one row per CDR3 protein. This table has 540,000 or so distinct CDR3 sequences, around 42% appearing once. Lactation, pregnancy, other autoimmune disease or uncontrolled infection excluded patients. Each diagnosis was grounded in clinical symptoms, serum thyroxine and TRAb, thyroid ultrasound, and orbital computed tomography. The V end lost 0 bases, the J end lost 1 base, and 16 bases lay between the germline ends. The length of the CDR3 is 17 residues. CDR1 and CDR2 (germline): LGHDT, YNNKEL (reference sequence). This clonotype was observed a few times. Its antigen is not identified.

This TCR was recovered from an adult woman with Graves' disease, either hyperthyroidism or ophthalmopathy (not recorded which). The sequenced material came from peripheral blood or thyroid tissue (not recorded which). The chain recombines TRBV3-1 with TRBJ2-7; the D is unclear. The CDR3 bases are TGTGCCAGCAGCCAAGATGGAGTCCCCGGGCCGTCCTACGAGCAGTACTTC. It codes for CASSQDGVPGPSYEQYF.